Listed here are 30 T cell receptor beta chains from one sample, sequenced in a study of T-cell memory formation after mild COVID-19. One entry per CDR3 protein, called by TCRdb with MiXCR from the 5' RACE reads. The profile shows approximately 580,000 distinct CDR3 sequences, just over 20% of them singletons. The specimen sequenced was PBMCs or a T cell subset sorted from them (not recorded which). The origin of the receptors is an adult woman who had mild COVID-19 (a few samples of this study predate the infection). Cell type and time point are not known.

This clonotype has a handful of counts. The V and J genes are TRBV6-2 or TRBV6-3 and TRBJ2-7; tentatively, D is TRBD2 (6 bases). The V gene lost 0 bases and the J gene lost 0 bases, with 6 bases spanning the gap. CDR1 and CDR2 (germline): MNHEY, SVGEGT. The CDR3 extends over 14 amino acids. The CDR3 loop is CASSYSTSSYEQYF. In nucleotides, the CDR3 is TGTGCCAGCAGTTACTCGACTAGCTCCTACGAGCAGTACTTC.

The sample holds a few counts of this clonotype. This chain links TRBV10-3 with TRBJ1-5; D not resolved. Germline V lookup: CDR1 ENHRY, CDR2 SYGVKD. This CDR3 is built from 12 residues. Between the trimmed V and J ends, which lost 3 bases and 6 bases, there was a span of 6 bases. CDR3 protein: CAISDTGQPQHF. Written as DNA, the CDR3 is TGTGCCATCAGTGACACGGGTCAGCCCCAGCATTTT.

There are a few counts of this clonotype. The chain joins TRBV6-1 to TRBJ1-2; 7 bases line up with TRBD1. V lost 7 bases to trimming and J lost 4 bases; unmatched junction nucleotides: 9. Germline V lookup: CDR1 MNHNS, CDR2 SASEGT. There are 14 residues in the CDR3. Written as DNA, the CDR3 is TGTGCCAGCAACCCGGGACAGCCCCCCTATGGCTACACCTTC. Its translation is CASNPGQPPYGYTF.

This clonotype was counted a few times. In nucleotides, the CDR3 is TGTGCCAGCAGCACGCCCTTCCGGGCAAGACAGTATGGCTACACCTTC. Amino acids: CASSTPFRARQYGYTF. The V and J genes are TRBV5-6 and TRBJ1-2, with D possibly TRBD1 on 5 matching bases. CDR3 length: 16 residues. In germline, CDR1 is SGHDT, CDR2 YYEEEE. V was clipped by 4 bases and J by 5 bases, with 21 bases between them.

This clonotype has a handful of counts. The chain's CDR3 is CASRATADTQYF. In nucleotides, the CDR3 is TGCGCCAGCAGGGCGACCGCAGATACGCAGTATTTT. The chain is built from TRBV5-1 and TRBJ2-3, with D hard to call. Germline V gene data show CDR1 as SGHRS and CDR2 as YFSETQ. With 5 bases removed from V and 4 bases from J, the gap between germline ends came to 8 bases. The CDR3 is 12 residues long.

This clonotype was observed a handful of times. The CDR3 loop reads CASSPRTGGTSQKAFF. In nucleotides, the CDR3 is TGCGCCAGCAGCCCGAGGACAGGGGGCACGAGTCAGAAGGCTTTCTTT. The V gene is TRBV5-1, the J gene TRBJ1-1; 11 bases map to TRBD1. J was trimmed by 11 bases and V by 4 bases; bases with no gene match: 16. CDR1 and CDR2 from the germline V gene are SGHRS and YFSETQ. There are 16 residues in the CDR3.

This clonotype was counted only a few times. V is TRBV7-2 and J is TRBJ1-1; 8 bases align to TRBD1. This CDR3 has 15 residues. Germline CDR1 SGHTA, CDR2 FQGNSA. V was clipped by 5 bases and J by 4 bases; unmatched bases: 9. As DNA, the CDR3 is TGTGCCAGCAGCCCACGGGGTACAGGGGGCACTGAAGCTTTCTTT. This translates into CASSPRGTGGTEAFF. Full variable domain (outside the CDR3, taken from reference TRBV7-2 and TRBJ1-1): GAGVSQSPSNKVTEKGKDVELRCDPISGHTALYWYRQSLGQGLEFLIYFQGNSAPDKSGLPSDRFSAERTGGSVSTLTIQRTQQEDSAVYLCASSPRGTGGTEAFFGQGTRLTVV.

The V call is TRBV12-3 or TRBV12-4, the J call TRBJ1-2; the D gene is possibly TRBD1 (5 bases). This CDR3 contains 13 residues. Trimming stripped 5 bases from V and 6 bases from J, with 13 bases between. The CDR3: CASSPRQSHGYTF. The CDR3 DNA reads TGTGCCAGCAGTCCTAGACAGAGTCATGGCTACACCTTC.

This clonotype was counted between two and nine times. The rearrangement joins TRBV18 to TRBJ2-4; TRBD1 agrees at 9 bases. Germline V gene lookup returns CDR1 KGHSH and CDR2 LQKENI. The CDR3 spans 16 residues. The trim removed 5 bases at V and 8 bases at J, leaving 13 bases unmatched. The CDR3 coding sequence is TGTGCCAGCTCAGAGACCGGGACAGGGCAGGAGGACATTCAGTACTTC. This gives the protein CASSETGTGQEDIQYF. Full variable domain (rest looked up from reference TRBV18 and TRBJ2-4): NAGVMQNPRHLVRRRGQEARLRCSPMKGHSHVYWYRQLPEEGLKFMVYLQKENIIDESGMPKERFSAEFPKEGPSILRIQQVVRGDSAAYFCASSETGTGQEDIQYFGAGTRLSVL.

This clonotype was detected only once. The V and J genes are TRBV5-1 and TRBJ2-1; 7 positions match TRBD1. This CDR3 spans 14 amino acids. J gave up 4 bases and V 2 bases, and 3 bases lay outside the gene matches. Germline lookup yields CDR1 SGHRS and CDR2 YFSETQ. The CDR3 spells CASSFGQVYNEQFF. CDR3 DNA: TGCGCCAGCAGCTTTGGACAGGTTTACAATGAGCAGTTCTTC.

This clonotype occurred a few times. This chain connects TRBV9 to TRBJ2-1; 7 bases align to TRBD2. The trim removed 4 bases at V and 5 bases at J, leaving 15 bases unmatched. The CDR3 sequence is 17 residues long. Germline V gives CDR1 SGDLS, CDR2 YYNGEE. This CDR3 is CASSPMGGVRSNNEQFF. The CDR3 region has the DNA TGTGCCAGCAGCCCTATGGGGGGGGTCAGGTCTAACAATGAGCAGTTCTTC.

This clonotype was seen only a few times. The chain recombines TRBV5-1 with TRBJ2-1; 14 nucleotides agree with TRBD2. The CDR3 has 17 amino acids. V was pared by 4 bases and J by 8 bases, with 11 bases of the junction left unmatched. The germline V gene encodes CDR1 SGHRS and CDR2 YFSETQ. CDR3 in amino acids: CASSRNAGLAGGDEQFF. The DNA for the CDR3 is TGCGCCAGCAGCCGGAATGCAGGACTAGCGGGAGGCGATGAGCAGTTCTTC.

Only a few counts were recorded for this clonotype. The CDR3 DNA is TGTGCCACCAGCAGCGACGGGACGGACAACTATGGCTACACCTTC. Amino acids: CATSSDGTDNYGYTF. The J gene is TRBJ1-2, the V gene TRBV15, with D possibly being TRBD1 (5 bases). The CDR3 is made up of 15 amino acids. V lost 3 bases, J lost 2 bases, and 13 bases lay in between. Germline V gives CDR1 LNHNV, CDR2 YYDKDF (reference sequence).

The gene calls are TRBV29-1 and TRBJ1-1; D is perhaps TRBD1 (6 bases). The germline V gene encodes CDR1 SQVTM and CDR2 ANQGSEA. There are 13 residues in the CDR3. Trimming took 4 bases from V and 4 from J, leaving 13 bases between them. The CDR3 bases are TGCAGCGTTGTCGGGGGCCGGGGCACTGAAGCTTTCTTT. It is translated as CSVVGGRGTEAFF. The full variable domain, rest sourced from reference TRBV29-1 and TRBJ1-1, is SAVISQKPSRDICQRGTSLTIQCQVDSQVTMMFWYRQQPGQSLTLIATANQGSEATYESGFVIDKFPISRPNLTFSTLTVSNMSPEDSSIYLCSVVGGRGTEAFFGQGTRLTVV.

At least ten counts were recorded for this clonotype. The chain recombines TRBV7-2 with TRBJ2-7; unclear D gene. Germline CDR1 is SGHTA and CDR2 is FQGNSA. The CDR3 consists of 14 residues. V was pared by 2 bases and J by 1 base, with 9 bases between. CDR3 in amino acids: CASSLMHGSYEQYF. The CDR3 DNA is TGTGCCAGCAGCTTAATGCACGGATCCTACGAGCAGTACTTC. Drawing the rest from reference TRBV7-2 and TRBJ2-7, the complete variable domain is GAGVSQSPSNKVTEKGKDVELRCDPISGHTALYWYRQSLGQGLEFLIYFQGNSAPDKSGLPSDRFSAERTGGSVSTLTIQRTQQEDSAVYLCASSLMHGSYEQYFGPGTRLTVT.

This clonotype has more than one count but fewer than ten. The V call is TRBV5-1, the J call TRBJ1-1, with TRBD1 identical over 7 bases. The length of the CDR3 is 14 residues. V was clipped by 5 bases and J by 3 bases; unmatched bases: 7. Germline lookup yields CDR1 SGHRS and CDR2 YFSETQ. This chain's CDR3 is CASRRGQTYTEAFF. CDR3 bases: TGCGCCAGCAGACGGGGACAGACCTACACTGAAGCTTTCTTT.

The rearrangement joins TRBV5-1 to TRBJ1-3; unclear D gene. The ends were cut back, 1 base at V and 0 bases at J, with 8 bases in the middle. The CDR3 has 15 amino acids. CDR1 SGHRS and CDR2 YFSETQ come from the germline V gene. The CDR3 region is CASSLTARSGNTIYF. As DNA, the CDR3 is TGCGCCAGCAGCTTGACAGCCCGCTCTGGAAACACCATATATTTT.

The rearrangement uses TRBV29-1 and TRBJ1-2, with a tentative D call TRBD1 (5 bases). This CDR3 spans 13 amino acids. CDR1 and CDR2 from the germline V gene are SQVTM and ANQGSEA. Trimming took off 7 bases at V and 4 bases at J, with 16 bases between the two ends. CDR3 amino acids: CSAKGGGIYGYTF. The CDR3 DNA sequence: TGCAGCGCGAAGGGCGGGGGAATCTATGGCTACACCTTC.

The chain links TRBV21-1 to TRBJ2-2; the D call TRBD2 from the table was never checked on the DNA. TRBV21-1 is a known pseudogene. CDR3 length equals 16 residues. CDR3 sequence: CASSKDLAGDAGELFF. In nucleotides, the CDR3 is TGTGCCAGCAGCAAAGATCTAGCGGGAGACGCCGGGGAGCTGTTTTTT.

The genes are TRBV7-9 and TRBJ2-7; no clear D. Deletions cut 1 base from V and 5 bases from J, with 12 bases between. There are 14 residues in the CDR3. Germline-derived CDR1 and CDR2 are SEHNR and FQNEAQ (reference sequence). CDR3 in DNA: TGTGCCAGCAGCTTAGAGGCATTTGGACACGAGCAGTACTTC. It is translated as CASSLEAFGHEQYF.

This chain connects TRBV7-3 to TRBJ2-7; 9 bases match TRBD1. The CDR3 has 16 amino acids. V trimming: 4 bases; J trimming: 2 bases; junction bases outside the gene matches: 9. The germline V gene has CDR1 SGHTA and CDR2 FQGTGA. CDR3 DNA sequence: TGTGCCAGCAGCTCTGGGACGGGACAGGGTCCCTACGAGCAGTACTTC. This sequence encodes CASSSGTGQGPYEQYF.

The gene calls are TRBV4-2 and TRBJ2-1; 8 bases are a match to TRBD2. The CDR3 spans 18 residues. V was pared by 2 bases and J by 0 bases, with 9 bases of the junction left unmatched. Germline loops: CDR1 LGHNA, CDR2 YNFKEQ. CDR3 DNA: TGTGCCAGCAGCCAAACACCTAGCGGGCTCAGCTCCTACAATGAGCAGTTCTTC. It codes for CASSQTPSGLSSYNEQFF.

The CDR3 bases are TGTGCCAGTAGTGAGAGGGGGGAGAAGTCACCCCTCCACTTT. Its translation: CASSERGEKSPLHF. The rearrangement uses TRBV19 and TRBJ1-6; maybe TRBD1 (6 bases). This CDR3 contains 14 residues. With 5 bases removed from V and 10 bases from J, the gap between germline ends came to 15 bases. Germline CDR1 LNHDA, CDR2 SQIVND (reference sequence).

A few counts support this clonotype. The chain links TRBV3-1 to TRBJ1-1, with a possible D match to TRBD1 (6 bases). In germline, CDR1 is LGHDT, CDR2 YNNKEL (reference sequence). With 2 bases removed from V and 0 bases from J, the gap between germline ends came to 13 bases. CDR3 size: 16 residues. The DNA of the CDR3 is TGTGCCAGCAGCCAACGACCAGGGGTCCTGAACACTGAAGCTTTCTTT. Its translation is CASSQRPGVLNTEAFF.

This clonotype was seen just once. The rearrangement uses TRBV29-1 and TRBJ1-2; TRBD1 matches at 10 bases. The germline CDR1 and CDR2 sequences are SQVTM and ANQGSEA. The CDR3 consists of 13 residues. The trim removed 7 bases at V and 6 bases at J, leaving 8 bases unmatched. The CDR3 nucleotides read TGCAGCGCCCAGACAGGGGGCGTGAATGGCTACACCTTC. Protein sequence: CSAQTGGVNGYTF.

The V and J genes are TRBV4-1 and TRBJ2-1; 9 bases agree with TRBD2. The CDR3 spans 17 residues. Germline CDR1 and CDR2: MGHRA and YSYEKL. V lost 1 base, J lost 6 bases, and 10 bases stayed unmatched. In DNA form, the CDR3 reads TGCGCCAGCAGCCAAGGGCCCCAGCGGGGGGTCGGCAATGAGCAGTTCTTC. Encoded protein: CASSQGPQRGVGNEQFF.

V gene TRBV12-3 or TRBV12-4 combines with J gene TRBJ2-5; unclear D gene. The CDR3 is 13 amino acids. The germline V and J ends were trimmed by 1 base and 1 base, with 4 bases remaining between them. CDR3 region: CASSLVIQETQYF. The CDR3, as DNA: TGTGCCAGCAGTTTAGTGATCCAAGAGACCCAGTACTTC.

The chain has TRBV6-1 and TRBJ1-1, with D uncertain. The CDR3 runs 14 residues. Trimming pared 8 bases from V and 0 bases from J, leaving 13 bases between. CDR1 and CDR2 (germline): MNHNS, SASEGT. The CDR3 DNA sequence: TGTGCCAGCCGGATAGGGAATCTGAACACTGAAGCTTTCTTT. This sequence encodes CASRIGNLNTEAFF.

The rearrangement links TRBV5-1 to TRBJ1-2; 8 bases match TRBD1. Germline values: CDR1 SGHRS, CDR2 YFSETQ. This CDR3 spans 15 amino acids. V was clipped by 4 bases and J by 4 bases; unmatched bases: 9. CDR3 sequence reads: CASSTWTGPSYGYTF. The CDR3 DNA reads TGCGCCAGCAGCACCTGGACAGGGCCCTCCTATGGCTACACCTTC.

Only a few counts were recorded for this clonotype. V usage is TRBV4-3 and J usage is TRBJ2-7, with 7 positions matching TRBD1. The CDR3 is 15 residues long. CDR1 LGHNA and CDR2 YSLEER come from the germline V gene. With 4 bases clipped from V and 4 bases from J, the junction kept 10 bases outside the gene matches. The CDR3 protein is CASSPDRDEGYEQYF. CDR3 sequence (DNA): TGCGCCAGCAGCCCAGACAGGGATGAGGGTTACGAGCAGTACTTC.